This TCR beta chain was sequenced for a study of T cells after yellow fever vaccination. Whole-study context: SMART-Seq v4 Ultra Low Input handled preparation of low-cell-number fractions.

Of note for this clonotype: The antigen remains undetermined.

Template switching with 5'RACE generated the TCR cDNA and added a universal primer site and UMIs. Each CDR3 protein is one row after TCRdb ran MiXCR on the 5' RACE reads. The sample has about 400,000 distinct CDR3 sequences; approximately 5.7% are singletons. Study conclusions and caveats: After the booster, 96% of CD4 and just over 85% of CD8 primary-response clones were re-detected. Abundant clonotypes from the bulk population could get into FACS-sorted repertoires as contaminants.

The CDR3 totals 15 residues. Per germline, CDR1 MNHNS and CDR2 SASEGT. Losses at the gene ends were 6 bases for V and 3 bases for J; bases not matched to a gene: 9. V is TRBV6-1 and J is TRBJ2-7; TRBD1 aligns across 9 bases. The clonotype comes from a man aged 30 to 39 who received the YFV17D yellow fever vaccine. Sample: PBMCs, taken 5 days after the yellow fever booster vaccination. Here the CDR3 reads CASRRTGQGNYEQYF. For the CDR3, the DNA is TGTGCCAGCAGGAGAACGGGACAGGGAAACTACGAGCAGTACTTC.